These T cell receptor beta chains were read from a single sample in a study of shared clonotypes between healthy human individuals. This table comes from immunoSEQ multiplex PCR, and its TCRdb copy is limited to in-frame clones, with some not included. Here the sample spans around 940,000 clones, approximately 80% being singletons. Sample: memory CD4+ T cells sorted from blood. These receptors all stem from a man between 18 and 35 years old in good health. Each CDR3 is given with its conserved first and last residue. A D gene is named only where the DNA matches it firmly. The size of a clone is reported for some rows only, either as once, few or many, or as a class for expanded clones.

clone size: .
V gene: TRBV19
J gene: TRBJ2-7
D gene: .
CDR3 protein: CASSPQGSSYEQYF
CDR3 DNA: TGTGCCAGTAGTCCTCAGGGGAGCTCCTACGAGCAGTACTTC

clone size: once
V gene: TRBV18
J gene: TRBJ2-7
D gene: .
CDR3 protein: CASSPRIDTYEQYF
CDR3 DNA: TGTGCCAGCTCGCCTCGAATAGATACCTACGAGCAGTACTTC

clone size: .
V gene: TRBV7-3
J gene: TRBJ2-5
D gene: .
CDR3 protein: CASGQGRQETQYF
CDR3 DNA: TGTGCCAGCGGTCAGGGGCGGCAAGAGACCCAGTACTTC

clone size: .
V gene: TRBV2
J gene: TRBJ2-3
D gene: TRBD2
CDR3 protein: CASRVLANTDTQYF
CDR3 DNA: TGTGCCAGCAGGGTACTAGCGAACACAGATACGCAGTATTTT

clone size: .
V gene: TRBV6-5
J gene: TRBJ2-7
D gene: TRBD2
CDR3 protein: CASSYSIVRGAYEQYF
CDR3 DNA: TGTGCCAGCAGTTATTCAATTGTTCGGGGGGCCTACGAGCAGTACTTC

clone size: .
V gene: TRBV12-5
J gene: TRBJ2-7
D gene: .
CDR3 protein: CASGPARGEQYF
CDR3 DNA: TGTGCTAGTGGTCCCGCCCGGGGCGAGCAGTACTTC

clone size: .
V gene: TRBV5-5
J gene: TRBJ1-6
D gene: .
CDR3 protein: CASSLDVAGTWSPLHF
CDR3 DNA: TGTGCCAGCAGCCTGGATGTCGCCGGGACGTGGTCACCCCTCCACTTT

clone size: .
V gene: TRBV28
J gene: TRBJ1-2
D gene: .
CDR3 protein: CASSLRGYGYTF
CDR3 DNA: TGTGCCAGCAGTTTGCGCGGCTATGGCTACACCTTC

clone size: once
V gene: TRBV7-2
J gene: TRBJ2-1
D gene: TRBD1
CDR3 protein: CASSYDRGAYNEQFF
CDR3 DNA: TGTGCCAGCAGTTATGACAGGGGAGCCTACAATGAGCAGTTCTTC

clone size: .
V gene: TRBV28
J gene: TRBJ1-5
D gene: .
CDR3 protein: CASSLLSQPQHF
CDR3 DNA: TGTGCCAGCAGTTTGCTCTCTCAGCCCCAGCATTTT